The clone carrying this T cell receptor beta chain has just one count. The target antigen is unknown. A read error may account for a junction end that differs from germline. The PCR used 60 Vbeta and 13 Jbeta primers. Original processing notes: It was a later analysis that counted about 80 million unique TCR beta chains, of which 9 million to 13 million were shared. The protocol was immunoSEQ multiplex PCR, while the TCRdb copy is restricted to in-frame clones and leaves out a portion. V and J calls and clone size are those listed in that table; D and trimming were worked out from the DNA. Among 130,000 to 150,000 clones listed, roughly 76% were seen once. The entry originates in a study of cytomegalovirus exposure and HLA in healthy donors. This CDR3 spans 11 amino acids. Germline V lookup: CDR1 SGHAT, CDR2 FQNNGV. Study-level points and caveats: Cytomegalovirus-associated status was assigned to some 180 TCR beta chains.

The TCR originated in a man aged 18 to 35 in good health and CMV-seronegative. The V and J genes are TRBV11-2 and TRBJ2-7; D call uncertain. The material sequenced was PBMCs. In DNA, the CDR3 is TGTGCCAGCAGCTTTGTCCACGAGCAATACTTC. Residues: CASSFVHEQYF.